This T cell receptor (beta chain) is from a study of tumor-infiltrating lymphocytes in localized non-small cell lung cancer. Turning to the study itself: The cohort mixed smokers and never-smokers, several histologies, and some post-neoadjuvant-chemotherapy samples.

Worth noting for this clone: Its matching antigen is unknown.

Sequencing was performed with immunoSEQ multiplex PCR; in TCRdb, only in-frame clones are kept and a portion is missing. This table has 15,000 or so clones, 70% to 80% appearing once. Study observations and caveats: Tumors had more T cell infiltration than uninvolved lung, per TCRbeta sequencing and CD3 counts. IM1 and IM2 tumors showed no difference in T-cell fraction.

Trimming shortened V by 1 base and J by 0 bases, and 13 bases separated the two germline ends. Germline loops: CDR1 SQVTM, CDR2 ANQGSEA. CDR3 length: 15 residues. Sample: lung tumor tissue. The receptor was derived from a human donor with non-small cell lung cancer. The rearrangement joins TRBV29-1 to TRBJ2-7, with TRBD2 as a possible D gene (5 bases). CDR3 sequence reads: CSVEGAEPYSYEQYF. In DNA form, the CDR3 reads TGCAGCGTTGAAGGAGCGGAACCCTACTCCTACGAGCAGTACTTC.